These 17 T cell receptor beta chains were all obtained from the same sample, sequenced in a study of blood T cell repertoires in COVID-19. The assay was immunoSEQ multiplex PCR, and TCRdb's table has in-frame clones only and misses some. In the table there are a few hundred thousand clones, about 90% of which are singletons. The sequenced sample consisted of PBMCs or T cells enriched from blood (not recorded which). The receptors were gathered from a woman in her fifties or sixties who had recovered from COVID-19.

The rearrangement uses TRBV7-9 and TRBJ1-4, with D perhaps matching TRBD1 (6 bases). CDR3 size: 17 residues. The V and J ends lost 4 bases and 7 bases respectively, with 22 bases between them. Germline V gene data show CDR1 as SEHNR and CDR2 as FQNEAQ (reference sequence). CDR3 DNA: TGTGCCAGCAGCTCTAATACGGGACACCGGGCGGGTGAAAAACTGTTTTTT. Translating it yields CASSSNTGHRAGEKLFF.

The chain recombines TRBV7-9 with TRBJ1-2; 8 bases map to TRBD1. V lost 1 base, J lost 2 bases, and 6 bases stayed unmatched. CDR3 size: 16 residues. CDR1 and CDR2 (germline): SEHNR, FQNEAQ (reference sequence). The CDR3 loop is CASSLDGWDRNYGYTF. In nucleotides, the CDR3 is TGTGCCAGCAGCTTAGATGGGTGGGACAGGAACTATGGCTACACCTTC.

The CDR3 DNA sequence: TGCGCCAGCAGTGAGTCCGGGACAGGGCTTTCCTACGAGCAGTACTTC. Protein product: CASSESGTGLSYEQYF. J is TRBJ2-7 and V is TRBV10-1; 9 positions agree with TRBD1. Germline CDR1 is WNHNN and CDR2 is SYGVQD (reference sequence). The CDR3 runs to 16 residues. V shed 0 bases, J shed 1 base, and the junction held 4 bases outside the gene matches.

The DNA of the CDR3 is TGTGCCAGCAGCCCGATCGCGACAGTTCAAGAGACCCAGTACTTC. It encodes CASSPIATVQETQYF. This chain links TRBV5-5 with TRBJ2-5; D possibly corresponds to TRBD1 (5 bases). The germline CDR1 and CDR2 sequences are SGHKS and YYEKEE (reference sequence). The V end was cut by 4 bases, the J end by 2 bases, with 15 bases between. CDR3 size: 15 residues.

J is TRBJ2-7 and V is TRBV3-1 (or the pseudogene TRBV3-2); 9 bases fit TRBD2. CDR3 length: 14 residues. Germline CDR1 LGHDT, CDR2 YNNKEL (reference sequence). After removal of 10 bases from V and 0 bases from J, the junction contained 7 bases not matched to a gene. CDR3 sequence: CATTSGRHSYEQYF. DNA of the CDR3: TGTGCCACCACGAGCGGGAGGCACTCCTACGAGCAGTACTTC.

This clone came up a few times. This sequence joins TRBV13 and TRBJ1-2, with 7 bases fitting TRBD1. In germline, CDR1 is PRHDT, CDR2 FYEKMQ (reference sequence). CDR3 length: 17 residues. J was trimmed by 3 bases and V by 5 bases; bases with no gene match: 15. In DNA, the CDR3 is TGTGCCAGCAGCCCAGGCGGGGCAGGGGGAGGCTACTATGGCTACACCTTC. Protein product: CASSPGGAGGGYYGYTF.

The rearrangement links TRBV14 to TRBJ2-1; 8 bases are shared with TRBD2. Trimming at V came to 3 bases and at J to 10 bases, leaving 11 bases not matched to a gene. CDR1 SGHDN and CDR2 FVKESK come from the germline V gene. This CDR3 comprises 15 residues. CDR3 bases: TGTGCCAGCAGCCAGATCCGAGGACCGGGAGGGGAGCAGTTCTTC. It codes for CASSQIRGPGGEQFF.

This chain uses TRBV3-1 (or the pseudogene TRBV3-2) with TRBJ1-4; D ambiguous. The germline V and J ends were trimmed by 1 base and 12 bases, with 12 bases remaining between them. Germline V gene lookup returns CDR1 LGHDT and CDR2 YNNKEL (reference sequence). The CDR3 totals 13 residues. The CDR3 is CASSQASFGQLFF. The CDR3 bases are TGTGCCAGCAGCCAAGCTTCTTTCGGTCAACTGTTTTTT.

A note on this clone: This specimen includes other DNA sequences encoding the same CDR3. Written as DNA, the CDR3 is TGTGCCAGCAGTTTGCGGGGAGGCTATGGCTACACCTTC. Its translation is CASSLRGGYGYTF. The chain joins TRBV28 to TRBJ1-2; no firm D call. Germline V gene lookup returns CDR1 MDHEN and CDR2 SYDVKM. The CDR3 totals 13 residues. V was shortened by 3 bases and J by 4 bases, with 9 bases between the two germline ends.

On this clone: Sequence at one end of the junction differs from germline and may be a read error. The chain links TRBV15 to TRBJ2-7; 9 bases align to TRBD1. Germline V CDR1 and CDR2: LNHNV, YYDKDF (reference sequence). This CDR3 is 13 amino acids long. The CDR3 DNA reads as TGTGCCACCAGCGGAGACAGGGGGTACGAGCAGTACTTC. The encoded protein is CATSGDRGYEQYF.

This chain connects TRBV27 to TRBJ1-5; D perhaps matches TRBD1 (5 bases). CDR1 and CDR2 (germline): MNHEY, SMNVEV (reference sequence). The CDR3 spans 19 residues. Trimming pared 5 bases from V and 0 bases from J, leaving 23 bases between. This CDR3 reads CASSRTTDIFSVSNQPQHF. CDR3 bases: TGTGCCAGCAGTCGGACGACGGACATCTTTTCAGTTAGCAATCAGCCCCAGCATTTT.

This chain joins TRBV28 and TRBJ1-6; 7 nucleotides line up with TRBD1. The V and J ends lost 10 bases and 7 bases, in that order; junction bases with no gene match: 13. Germline CDR1 reads MDHEN; CDR2 reads SYDVKM. The CDR3 totals 15 residues. The CDR3 protein is CATTSRQGRNSPLHF. As DNA, the CDR3 is TGTGCCACCACTTCAAGACAGGGTCGGAATTCACCCCTCCACTTT. The full variable domain, with the rest looked up from reference TRBV28 and TRBJ1-6, is DVKVTQSSRYLVKRTGEKVFLECVQDMDHENMFWYRQDPGLGLRLIYFSYDVKMKEKGDIPEGYSVSREKKERFSLILESASTNQTSMYLCATTSRQGRNSPLHFGNGTRLTVT.

The V gene is TRBV6-5, the J gene TRBJ1-5, with D hard to call. Trimming shortened V by 8 bases and J by 2 bases, and 13 bases separated the two germline ends. Germline lookup yields CDR1 MNHEY and CDR2 SVGAGI. This CDR3 has 14 amino acids. Here the CDR3 reads CASATLRGNQPQHF. In DNA, the CDR3 is TGTGCCAGCGCTACGCTCCGAGGCAATCAGCCCCAGCATTTT.

The gene calls are TRBV7-3 and TRBJ2-1, with TRBD2 matching 7 bases. Germline values: CDR1 SGHTA, CDR2 FQGTGA. The CDR3 totals 14 residues. The V and J ends lost 3 bases and 8 bases, in that order; junction bases with no gene match: 7. The CDR3 DNA sequence: TGTGCCAGCAGCTTGGTCGGGGGGTCTGATGAGCAGTTCTTC. Its translation: CASSLVGGSDEQFF.

The rearrangement links TRBV3-1 (or the pseudogene TRBV3-2) to TRBJ2-7; 7 bases agree with TRBD2. Germline V gives CDR1 LGHDT, CDR2 YNNKEL (reference sequence). This CDR3 region has 14 residues. The J segment lost 7 bases and the V segment lost 1 base, leaving 7 bases of the junction unmatched. Written as DNA, the CDR3 is TGTGCCAGCAGCCAAGCTCACCGCGGGGGTGAGCAGTACTTC. Its protein is CASSQAHRGGEQYF.

The V gene is TRBV10-3, the J gene TRBJ2-3; D gene unclear. The CDR3 is 14 residues long. The germline V gene encodes CDR1 ENHRY and CDR2 SYGVKD. V lost 2 bases to trimming and J lost 1 base, with 7 bases between them. The CDR3 loop is CAISENLGTDTQYF. The CDR3 DNA is TGTGCCATCAGTGAGAATCTCGGCACAGATACGCAGTATTTT.

This sequence joins TRBV9 and TRBJ1-3; perhaps TRBD1 as D (5 bases). The CDR3 sequence is 15 residues long. CDR1 and CDR2 (germline): SGDLS, YYNGEE. V was trimmed by 1 base and J by 2 bases, leaving 10 bases between them. In DNA form, the CDR3 reads TGTGCCAGCAGCGTACAGGGAAATACTGGAAACACCATATATTTT. Translating it yields CASSVQGNTGNTIYF.